Listed here are 10 T cell receptor beta chains from one sample, sequenced in a study of cytomegalovirus exposure and HLA in healthy donors listed by TCRdb under 2017. Receptor libraries were prepared by the immunoSEQ multiplex PCR assay. A mixture of 60 forward primers for TCR Vbeta segments and 13 reverse primers for TCR Jbeta segments was used in the multiplex PCR. Here the immuneACCESS table is served through TCRdb, limited to in-frame sequences with V and J called. Missing clones are a known gap in these copies; in checked studies unresolved V genes cover under half, and the rest lacks a known reason. The sample contains around 200,000 clones, 75% to 90% of them found a single time. The ten top clones hold less than 0.35% of the sample. The sequenced material came from PBMCs. These receptors were taken from a woman aged 25 to 39 in good health and CMV-seronegative.

The chain recombines TRBV29-1 with TRBJ2-7; the match to TRBD1 covers 7 bases. J gave up 4 bases and V 6 bases, and 3 bases lay outside the gene matches. The germline gives CDR1 SQVTM, CDR2 ANQGSEA. CDR3 length equals 11 residues. CDR3 sequence (DNA): TGCAGCGTGGGACAGAAATACGAGCAGTACTTC. It yields the protein CSVGQKYEQYF.

In its sample, this clone was seen a few times. The chain combines TRBV18 with TRBJ2-2, with 13 bases aligning to TRBD2. The V gene end was trimmed by 2 bases and the J gene end by 3 bases; junction bases not matched to a gene: 3. Germline CDR1 reads KGHSH; CDR2 reads LQKENI. There are 17 residues in the CDR3. The CDR3 DNA reads as TGTGCCAGCTCACCAACTAGCGGGAGGGCCGACACCGGGGAGCTGTTTTTT. Translation: CASSPTSGRADTGELFF.

The chain links TRBV27 to TRBJ2-7, with D maybe TRBD1 (6 bases). V was clipped by 5 bases and J by 3 bases, with 14 bases between them. The CDR3 contains 14 residues. Germline CDR1 is MNHEY and CDR2 is SMNVEV (reference sequence). CDR3 sequence (DNA): TGTGCCAGCAGTCCCGACAGGTTCGTCTACGAGCAGTACTTC. Protein product: CASSPDRFVYEQYF.

The chain couples TRBV10-2 to TRBJ2-1; 9 nucleotides match TRBD2. The CDR3 spans 15 residues. Germline lookup yields CDR1 WSHSY and CDR2 SAAADI. V gave up 5 bases and J gave up 8 bases; unmatched junction bases: 10. In nucleotides, the CDR3 is TGCGCCAGCAGTAATACCGGGACTAGCATCTATGAGCAGTTCTTC. This encodes CASSNTGTSIYEQFF.

This clone was seen a handful of times. V gene TRBV9 combines with J gene TRBJ2-5; 10 bases map to TRBD1. Germline V lookup: CDR1 SGDLS, CDR2 YYNGEE. With V trimmed by 4 bases and J by 3 bases, 6 bases remained unmatched. The CDR3 has 15 residues. This chain's CDR3 is CASSPRTGGEETQYF. The CDR3 DNA reads TGTGCCAGCAGCCCTAGGACAGGGGGGGAAGAGACCCAGTACTTC.

The chain is built from TRBV15 and TRBJ2-1; TRBD2 matches at 7 bases. The CDR3 spans 14 residues. The germline V gene has CDR1 LNHNV and CDR2 YYDKDF (reference sequence). Losses at the gene ends were 4 bases for V and 9 bases for J; bases not matched to a gene: 9. CDR3 amino acids: CATSTTGLLTEQFF. In DNA form, the CDR3 reads TGTGCCACCAGCACAACGGGACTATTAACTGAGCAGTTCTTC.

This chain links TRBV27 with TRBJ2-7, with TRBD1 matching over 7 bases. The junction had 10 bases not matched to a gene; V was cut back by 5 bases and J by 3 bases. This CDR3 is 15 amino acids long. In germline, CDR1 is MNHEY, CDR2 SMNVEV (reference sequence). The CDR3, as DNA: TGTGCCAGCAGTAACACCGGGACAGCGATCTACGAGCAGTACTTC. Protein product: CASSNTGTAIYEQYF.

The J gene is TRBJ2-2, the V gene TRBV29-1; D not resolved. V was trimmed by 5 bases and J by 0 bases, leaving 7 bases between them. Per germline, CDR1 SQVTM and CDR2 ANQGSEA. CDR3 length: 13 amino acids. In DNA, the CDR3 is TGCAGCGTTTTAGAGGCGAACACCGGGGAGCTGTTTTTT. The encoded protein is CSVLEANTGELFF.

The chain uses TRBV6-1 and TRBJ1-1; 8 nucleotides line up with TRBD1. Germline V lookup: CDR1 MNHNS, CDR2 SASEGT. CDR3 length: 13 residues. V was pared by 5 bases and J by 3 bases, with 2 bases of the junction left unmatched. This chain's CDR3 is CASSMTGDTEAFF. For the CDR3, the DNA is TGTGCCAGCAGTATGACAGGGGACACTGAAGCTTTCTTT.

The rearrangement joins TRBV7-9 to TRBJ1-2; no reliable D call. Trimming cost V 3 bases and J 4 bases, with 9 bases left between them. CDR3 length: 13 residues. Germline assignment: CDR1 SEHNR and CDR2 FQNEAQ (reference sequence). The CDR3 here is CASSFSQSYGYTF. The CDR3, as DNA: TGTGCCAGCAGCTTCAGTCAGTCCTATGGCTACACCTTC.